Judged by abundance, the clone carrying this T cell receptor (beta chain) is medium-sized. After removal of 5 bases from V and 5 bases from J, the junction contained 3 bases not matched to a gene. Germline V gene lookup returns CDR1 MGHDK and CDR2 SYGVNS. The CDR3 is 14 amino acids. The data are from a study of control samples from healthy donors and cancer patients. Here immunoSEQ multiplex PCR was the method, and the copy in TCRdb shows in-frame clones only, minus some. The sample has about 110,000 clones, around four fifths seen once. The specimen sequenced was blood. The rearrangement joins TRBV25-1 to TRBJ1-6; 7 bases map to TRBD1. This clonotype originated in a woman in her 50s in good health. Written as DNA, the CDR3 is TGTGCCAGCAGTTGGGACAGAGATAATTCACCCCTCCACTTT. Its translation: CASSWDRDNSPLHF.